This TCR beta chain was recovered during a study of T cell responses to AZD1222 COVID-19 vaccine. Some clones are missing from TCRdb's copy, which holds only in-frame ones; the method was immunoSEQ multiplex PCR. The sample comprises 130,000 or so clones, 86% of which are singletons, and approximately 12% rests with the top ten. Trimming shortened V by 6 bases and J by 6 bases, and 13 bases separated the two germline ends. The CDR3 extends over 13 amino acids. This chain joins TRBV12-3 or TRBV12-4 and TRBJ2-3; perhaps TRBD1 as D (5 bases). The sample was peripheral blood, taken on day 0 of AZD1222 vaccination. This sequence originates from an adult in good health. The CDR3 sequence is CASRGRLPDTQYF. CDR3 coding DNA: TGTGCCAGCAGGGGGCGACTCCCGGATACGCAGTATTTT.